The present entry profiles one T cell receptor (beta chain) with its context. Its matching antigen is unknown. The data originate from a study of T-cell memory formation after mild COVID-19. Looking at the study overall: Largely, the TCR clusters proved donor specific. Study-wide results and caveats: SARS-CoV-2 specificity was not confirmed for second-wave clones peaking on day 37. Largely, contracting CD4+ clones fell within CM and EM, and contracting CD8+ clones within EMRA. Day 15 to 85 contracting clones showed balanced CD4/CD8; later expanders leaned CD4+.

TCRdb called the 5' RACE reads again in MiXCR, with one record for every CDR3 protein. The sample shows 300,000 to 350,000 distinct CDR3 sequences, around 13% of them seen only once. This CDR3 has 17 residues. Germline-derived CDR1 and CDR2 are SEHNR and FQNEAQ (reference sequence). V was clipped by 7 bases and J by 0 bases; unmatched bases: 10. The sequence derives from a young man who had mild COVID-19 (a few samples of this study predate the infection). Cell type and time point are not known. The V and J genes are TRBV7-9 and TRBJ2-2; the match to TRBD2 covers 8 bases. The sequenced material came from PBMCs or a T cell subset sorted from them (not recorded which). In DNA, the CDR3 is TGTGCCAGCACCGCCCCTCTAGCGGGTTCGAACACCGGGGAGCTGTTTTTT. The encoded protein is CASTAPLAGSNTGELFF.